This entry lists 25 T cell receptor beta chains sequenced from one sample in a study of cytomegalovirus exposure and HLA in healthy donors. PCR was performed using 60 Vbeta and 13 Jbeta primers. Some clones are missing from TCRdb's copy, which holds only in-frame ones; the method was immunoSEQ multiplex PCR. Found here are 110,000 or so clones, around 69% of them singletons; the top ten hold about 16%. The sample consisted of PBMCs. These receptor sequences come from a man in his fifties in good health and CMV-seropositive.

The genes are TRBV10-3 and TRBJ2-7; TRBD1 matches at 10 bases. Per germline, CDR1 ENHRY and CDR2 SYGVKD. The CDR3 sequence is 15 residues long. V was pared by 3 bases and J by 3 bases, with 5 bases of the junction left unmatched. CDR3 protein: CAISDPGQGGYEQYF. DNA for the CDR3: TGTGCCATCAGTGACCCAGGACAGGGGGGCTACGAGCAGTACTTC.

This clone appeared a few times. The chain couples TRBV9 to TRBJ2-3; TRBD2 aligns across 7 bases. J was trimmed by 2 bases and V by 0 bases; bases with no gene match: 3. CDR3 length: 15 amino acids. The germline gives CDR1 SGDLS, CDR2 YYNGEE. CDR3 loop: CASSVGLAATDTQYF. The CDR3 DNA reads TGTGCCAGCAGCGTAGGACTAGCCGCCACAGATACGCAGTATTTT.

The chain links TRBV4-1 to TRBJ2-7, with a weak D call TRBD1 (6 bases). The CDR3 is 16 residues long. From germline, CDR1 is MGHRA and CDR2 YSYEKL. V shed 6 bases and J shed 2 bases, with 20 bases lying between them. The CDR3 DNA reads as TGCGCCAGCAGTCAGCAAGCAGGGGATTTAGCCTACGAGCAGTACTTC. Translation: CASSQQAGDLAYEQYF.

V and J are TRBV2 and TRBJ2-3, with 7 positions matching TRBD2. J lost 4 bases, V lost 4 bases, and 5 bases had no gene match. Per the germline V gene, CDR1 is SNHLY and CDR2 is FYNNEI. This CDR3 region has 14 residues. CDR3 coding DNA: TGTGCCAGCAGTGGGAGGGGAGGGGCAGATACGCAGTATTTT. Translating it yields CASSGRGGADTQYF.

The CDR3 DNA reads as TGTGCCAGCAGCCCGGGGGGGGCGGGAGAGACCCAGTACTTC. Its protein product is CASSPGGAGETQYF. The rearrangement links TRBV11-2 to TRBJ2-5; 8 positions agree with TRBD2. With V trimmed by 5 bases and J by 4 bases, 6 bases remained unmatched. CDR1 is SGHAT and CDR2 is FQNNGV in the germline V gene. The CDR3 has 14 residues.

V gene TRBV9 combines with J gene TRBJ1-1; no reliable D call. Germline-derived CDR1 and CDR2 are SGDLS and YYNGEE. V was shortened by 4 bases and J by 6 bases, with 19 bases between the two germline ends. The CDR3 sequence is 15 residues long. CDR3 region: CASSPHGSREAEAFF. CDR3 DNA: TGTGCCAGCAGCCCACACGGGTCCCGGGAGGCTGAAGCTTTCTTT. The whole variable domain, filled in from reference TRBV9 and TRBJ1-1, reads DSGVTQTPKHLITATGQRVTLRCSPRSGDLSVYWYQQSLDQGLQFLIQYYNGEERAKGNILERFSAQQFPDLHSELNLSSLELGDSALYFCASSPHGSREAEAFFGQGTRLTVV.

The CDR3 bases are TGTGCCAGCAGCTCAGTGCAGGGTACTTACTCTGGAAACACCATATATTTT. Encoded protein: CASSSVQGTYSGNTIYF. This rearrangement joins TRBV5-5 to TRBJ1-3, with D possibly being TRBD1 (5 bases). Germline loops: CDR1 SGHKS, CDR2 YYEKEE (reference sequence). V lost 3 bases and J lost 0, with 16 bases in between. This CDR3 comprises 17 residues.

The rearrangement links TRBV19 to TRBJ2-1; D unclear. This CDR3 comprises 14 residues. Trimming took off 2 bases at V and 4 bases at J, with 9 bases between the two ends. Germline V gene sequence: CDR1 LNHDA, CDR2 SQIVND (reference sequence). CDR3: CASSIFRLYNEQFF. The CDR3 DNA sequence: TGTGCCAGTAGTATATTTCGTCTATACAATGAGCAGTTCTTC.

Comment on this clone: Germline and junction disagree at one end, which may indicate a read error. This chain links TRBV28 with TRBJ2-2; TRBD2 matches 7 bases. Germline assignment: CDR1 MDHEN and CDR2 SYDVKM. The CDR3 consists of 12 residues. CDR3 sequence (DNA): TGTGCCAGCAGTTCTAGACTAGCTGGGAGTATTTTT. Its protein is CASSSRLAGSIF.

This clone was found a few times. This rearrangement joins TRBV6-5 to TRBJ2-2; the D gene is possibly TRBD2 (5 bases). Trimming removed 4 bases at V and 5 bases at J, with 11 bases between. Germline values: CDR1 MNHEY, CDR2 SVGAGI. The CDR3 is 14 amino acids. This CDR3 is CASSSVGKTGELFF. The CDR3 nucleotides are TGTGCCAGCAGTTCCGTCGGGAAGACCGGGGAGCTGTTTTTT.

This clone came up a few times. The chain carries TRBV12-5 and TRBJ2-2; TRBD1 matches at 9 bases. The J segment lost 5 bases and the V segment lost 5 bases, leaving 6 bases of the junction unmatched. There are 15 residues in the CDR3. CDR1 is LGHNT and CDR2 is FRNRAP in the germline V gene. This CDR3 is CASGSRTGETGELFF. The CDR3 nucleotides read TGTGCTAGTGGTAGCCGGACAGGGGAAACCGGGGAGCTGTTTTTT.

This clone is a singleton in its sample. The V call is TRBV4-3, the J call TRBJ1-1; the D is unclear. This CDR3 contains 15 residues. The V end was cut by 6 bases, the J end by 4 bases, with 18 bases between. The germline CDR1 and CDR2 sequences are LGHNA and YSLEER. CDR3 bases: TGCGCCAGCAGACCTGGAGCCGCGACGAGCACTGAAGCTTTCTTT. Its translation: CASRPGAATSTEAFF.

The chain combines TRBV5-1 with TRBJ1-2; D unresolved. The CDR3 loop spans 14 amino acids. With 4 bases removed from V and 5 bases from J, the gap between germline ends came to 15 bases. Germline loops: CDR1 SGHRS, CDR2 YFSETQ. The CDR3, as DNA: TGCGCCAGCAGCGATCTCGGCGGGGTTTATGGCTACACCTTC. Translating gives CASSDLGGVYGYTF.

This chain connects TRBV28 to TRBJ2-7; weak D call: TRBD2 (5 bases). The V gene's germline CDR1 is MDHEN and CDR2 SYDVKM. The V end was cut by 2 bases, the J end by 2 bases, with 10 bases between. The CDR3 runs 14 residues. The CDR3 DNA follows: TGTGCCAGCAGTTTACAGCGGCTAGCCTACGAGCAGTACTTC. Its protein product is CASSLQRLAYEQYF.

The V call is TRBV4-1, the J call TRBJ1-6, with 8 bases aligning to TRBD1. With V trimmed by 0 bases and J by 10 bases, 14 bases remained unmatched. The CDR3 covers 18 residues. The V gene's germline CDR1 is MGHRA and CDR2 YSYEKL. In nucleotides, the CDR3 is TGCGCCAGCAGCCAAGACGGAGACAGAAGGACAGGGCACTCACCCCTCCACTTT. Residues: CASSQDGDRRTGHSPLHF.

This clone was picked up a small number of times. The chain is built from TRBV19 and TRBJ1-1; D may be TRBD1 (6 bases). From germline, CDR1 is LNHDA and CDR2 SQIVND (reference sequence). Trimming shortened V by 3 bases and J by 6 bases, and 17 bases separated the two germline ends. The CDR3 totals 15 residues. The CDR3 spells CASSIQVGGRAEAFF. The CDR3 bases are TGTGCCAGTAGTATTCAGGTTGGGGGCCGTGCTGAAGCTTTCTTT. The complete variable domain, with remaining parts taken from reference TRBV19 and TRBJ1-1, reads DGGITQSPKYLFRKEGQNVTLSCEQNLNHDAMYWYRQDPGQGLRLIYYSQIVNDFQKGDIAEGYSVSREKKESFPLTVTSAQKNPTAFYLCASSIQVGGRAEAFFGQGTRLTVV.

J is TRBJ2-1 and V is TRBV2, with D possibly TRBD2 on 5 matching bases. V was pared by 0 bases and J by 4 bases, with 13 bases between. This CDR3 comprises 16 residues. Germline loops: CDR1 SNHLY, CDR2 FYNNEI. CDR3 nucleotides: TGTGCCAGCAGTGAAGCGCTCGGGGTAAGATACAATGAGCAGTTCTTC. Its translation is CASSEALGVRYNEQFF.

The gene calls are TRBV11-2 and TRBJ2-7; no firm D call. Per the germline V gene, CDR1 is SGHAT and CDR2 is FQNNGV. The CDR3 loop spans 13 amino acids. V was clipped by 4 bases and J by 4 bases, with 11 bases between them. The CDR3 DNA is TGTGCCAGCAGCTCCAGCGACGGATACGAGCAGTACTTC. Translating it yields CASSSSDGYEQYF.

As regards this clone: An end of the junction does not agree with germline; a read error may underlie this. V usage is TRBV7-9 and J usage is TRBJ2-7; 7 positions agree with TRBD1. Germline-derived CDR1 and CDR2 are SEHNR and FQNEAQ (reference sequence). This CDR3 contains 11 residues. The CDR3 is CSSSLLGDRGF. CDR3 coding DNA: TGTTCCAGCAGCTTATTGGGGGACAGAGGCTTC.

The CDR3 region has the DNA TGCGCCAGCAGCTTGCAGGGGGCGCCCGGGGAGCTGTTTTTT. It specifies CASSLQGAPGELFF. The J gene is TRBJ2-2, the V gene TRBV5-1, with TRBD1 matching 8 bases. Germline V lookup: CDR1 SGHRS, CDR2 YFSETQ. This CDR3 spans 14 amino acids. The ends lost 1 base at V and 6 bases at J; junction bases unmatched: 2.

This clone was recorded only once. CDR3 DNA: TGCGCCAGCAGTGAGTCGGGGCTTCATCAGTACTTC. Its protein is CASSESGLHQYF. V is TRBV10-2 and J is TRBJ2-7, with D perhaps matching TRBD1 (5 bases). CDR1 and CDR2 (germline): WSHSY, SAAADI. This CDR3 is built from 12 residues. The V end lost 0 bases, the J end lost 10 bases, and 10 bases lay between the germline ends.

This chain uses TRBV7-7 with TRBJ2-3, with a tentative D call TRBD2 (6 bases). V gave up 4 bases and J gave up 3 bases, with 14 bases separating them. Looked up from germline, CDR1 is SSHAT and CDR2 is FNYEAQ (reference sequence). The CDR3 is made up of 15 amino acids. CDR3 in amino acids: CASSSGLLSTDTQYF. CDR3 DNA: TGTGCCAGCAGCTCGGGACTCTTATCGACAGATACGCAGTATTTT. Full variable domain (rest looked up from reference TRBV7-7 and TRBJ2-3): GAGVSQSPRYKVTKRGQDVTLRCDPISSHATLYWYQQALGQGPEFLTYFNYEAQPDKSGLPSDRFSAERPEGSISTLTIQRTEQRDSAMYRCASSSGLLSTDTQYFGPGTRLTVL.

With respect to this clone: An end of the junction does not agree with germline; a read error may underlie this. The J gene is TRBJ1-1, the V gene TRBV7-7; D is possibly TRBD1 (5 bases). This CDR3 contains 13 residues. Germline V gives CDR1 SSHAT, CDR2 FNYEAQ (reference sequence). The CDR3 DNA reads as TGTGCTAGCAGCTTAGACAGGAACACTGAAGCTTTCTTT. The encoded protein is CASSLDRNTEAFF.

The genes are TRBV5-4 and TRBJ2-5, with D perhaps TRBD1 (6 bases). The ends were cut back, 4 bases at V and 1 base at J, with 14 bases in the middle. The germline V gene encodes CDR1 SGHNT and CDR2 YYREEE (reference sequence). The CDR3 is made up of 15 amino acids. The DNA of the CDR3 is TGTGCCAGCAGCACAATCGGACAGTTCCAAGAGACCCAGTACTTC. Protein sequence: CASSTIGQFQETQYF.

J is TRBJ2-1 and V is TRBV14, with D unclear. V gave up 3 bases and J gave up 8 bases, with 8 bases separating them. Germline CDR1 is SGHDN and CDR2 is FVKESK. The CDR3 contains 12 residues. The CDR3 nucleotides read TGTGCCAGCAGCCATTCCACGGATGAGCAGTTCTTC. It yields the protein CASSHSTDEQFF.